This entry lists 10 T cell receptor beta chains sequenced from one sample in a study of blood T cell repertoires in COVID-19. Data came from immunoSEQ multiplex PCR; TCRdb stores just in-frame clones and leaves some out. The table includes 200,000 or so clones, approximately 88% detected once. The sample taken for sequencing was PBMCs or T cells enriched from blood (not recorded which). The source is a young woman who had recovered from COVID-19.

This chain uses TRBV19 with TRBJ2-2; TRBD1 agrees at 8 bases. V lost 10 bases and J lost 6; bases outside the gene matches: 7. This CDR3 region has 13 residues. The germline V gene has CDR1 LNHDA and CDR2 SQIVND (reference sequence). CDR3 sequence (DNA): TGTGCCACCTCCCTGACAGGGGCCGGGGAGCTGTTTTTT. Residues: CATSLTGAGELFF.

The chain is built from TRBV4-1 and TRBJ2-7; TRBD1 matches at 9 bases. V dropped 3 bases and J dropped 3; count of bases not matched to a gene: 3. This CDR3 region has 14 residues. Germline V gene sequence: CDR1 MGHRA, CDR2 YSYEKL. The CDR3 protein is CASSHRDRVYEQYF. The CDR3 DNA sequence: TGCGCCAGCAGCCACCGGGACAGGGTCTACGAGCAGTACTTC.

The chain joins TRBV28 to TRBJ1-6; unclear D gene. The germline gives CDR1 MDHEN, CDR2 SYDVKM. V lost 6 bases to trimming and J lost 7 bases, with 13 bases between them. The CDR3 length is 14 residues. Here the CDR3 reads CASRPQSSNSPLHF. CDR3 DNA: TGTGCCAGCAGGCCCCAGTCGTCGAATTCACCCCTCCACTTT.

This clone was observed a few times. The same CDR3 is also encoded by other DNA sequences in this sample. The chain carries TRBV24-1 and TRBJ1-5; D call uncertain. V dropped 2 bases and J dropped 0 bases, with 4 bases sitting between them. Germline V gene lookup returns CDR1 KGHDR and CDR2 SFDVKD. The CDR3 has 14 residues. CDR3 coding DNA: TGTGCCACCAGTGATTCTAATAGCAATCAGCCCCAGCATTTT. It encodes CATSDSNSNQPQHF.

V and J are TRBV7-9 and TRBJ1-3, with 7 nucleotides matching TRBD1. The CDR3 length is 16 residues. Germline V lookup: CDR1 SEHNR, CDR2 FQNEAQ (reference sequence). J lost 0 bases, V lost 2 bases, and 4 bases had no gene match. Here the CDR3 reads CASSLQGQISGNTIYF. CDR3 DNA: TGTGCCAGCAGCTTACAGGGACAGATCTCTGGAAACACCATATATTTT. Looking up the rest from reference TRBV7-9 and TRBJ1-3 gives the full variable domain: DTGVSQNPRHKITKRGQNVTFRCDPISEHNRLYWYRQTLGQGPEFLTYFQNEAQLEKSRLLSDRFSAERPKGSFSTLEIQRTEQGDSAMYLCASSLQGQISGNTIYFGEGSWLTVV.

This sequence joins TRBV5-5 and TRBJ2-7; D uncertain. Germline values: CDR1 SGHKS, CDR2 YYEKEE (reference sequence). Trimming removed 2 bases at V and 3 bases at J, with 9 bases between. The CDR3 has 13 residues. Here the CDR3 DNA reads TGTGCCAGCAGCTTCTATGCCGGCTACGAGCAGTACTTC. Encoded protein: CASSFYAGYEQYF.

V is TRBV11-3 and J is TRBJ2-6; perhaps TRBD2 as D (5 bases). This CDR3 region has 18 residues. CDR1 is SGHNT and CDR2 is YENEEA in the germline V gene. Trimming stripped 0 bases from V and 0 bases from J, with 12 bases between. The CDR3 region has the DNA TGTGCCAGCAGCTTAGATCGGAGGATCTACTCTGGGGCCAACGTCCTGACTTTC. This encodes CASSLDRRIYSGANVLTF.

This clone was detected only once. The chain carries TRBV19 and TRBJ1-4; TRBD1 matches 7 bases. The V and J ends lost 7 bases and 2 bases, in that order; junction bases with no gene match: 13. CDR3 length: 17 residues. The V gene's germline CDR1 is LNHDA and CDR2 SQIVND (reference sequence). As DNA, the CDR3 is TGTGCCAGTACCACAAGACAGGGAGGAAAGACTAATGAAAAACTGTTTTTT. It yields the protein CASTTRQGGKTNEKLFF.

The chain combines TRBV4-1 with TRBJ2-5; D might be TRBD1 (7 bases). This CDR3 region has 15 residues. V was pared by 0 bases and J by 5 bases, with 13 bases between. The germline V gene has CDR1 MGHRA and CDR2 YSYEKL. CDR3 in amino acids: CASSQDPQGGETQYF. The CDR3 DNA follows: TGCGCCAGCAGCCAAGATCCCCAGGGGGGCGAGACCCAGTACTTC.

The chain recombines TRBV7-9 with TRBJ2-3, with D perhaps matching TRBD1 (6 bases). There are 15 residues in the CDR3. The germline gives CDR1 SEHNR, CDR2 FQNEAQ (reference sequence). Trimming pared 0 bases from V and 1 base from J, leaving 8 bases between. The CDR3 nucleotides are TGTGCCAGCAGCTTAGCCGCAGGGGGCACAGATACGCAGTATTTT. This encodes CASSLAAGGTDTQYF.